One sample yielded the 8 T cell receptor beta chains listed below, sequenced in a study of cytomegalovirus exposure and HLA in healthy donors. Vbeta (60) and Jbeta (13) primers were used in the PCR. Repertoires were generated with immunoSEQ multiplex PCR, while TCRdb's copy carries only in-frame clones and drops some. The repertoire holds 140,000 to 150,000 clones, with approximately 80% as singletons. Sequenced input: PBMCs. The receptors were gathered from a young woman in good health and CMV-seropositive.

In its sample, this clone was seen once. This chain links TRBV4-3 with TRBJ2-3; D call uncertain. This CDR3 is built from 13 residues. Germline values: CDR1 LGHNA, CDR2 YSLEER. The germline V and J ends were trimmed by 0 bases and 5 bases, with 6 bases remaining between them. The CDR3: CASSQDRRDTQYF. The DNA of the CDR3 is TGCGCCAGCAGCCAAGATCGGAGAGATACGCAGTATTTT.

The chain combines TRBV5-3 with TRBJ1-1, with 9 bases identical to TRBD1. TRBV5-3 is given ORF status, its function remaining uncertain. The CDR3 length is 18 residues. The V segment lost 4 bases and the J segment 1 base; nucleotides outside the gene matches: 14. DNA for the CDR3: TGTGCCAGAAGCCTAACACAGGGGGCCGTAGAATGGAACACTGAAGCTTTCTTT. Translated: CARSLTQGAVEWNTEAFF.

V is TRBV6-5 and J is TRBJ1-1; TRBD1 might be the D (5 bases). Germline CDR1 and CDR2: MNHEY and SVGAGI. V was clipped by 4 bases and J by 4 bases, with 10 bases between them. This CDR3 comprises 13 residues. This CDR3 reads CASSSSGLTEAFF. Here the CDR3 DNA reads TGTGCCAGCAGTTCGTCGGGACTCACTGAAGCTTTCTTT.

The chain joins TRBV28 to TRBJ2-7, with TRBD2 as a possible D gene (6 bases). The V end was cut by 10 bases, the J end by 9 bases, with 25 bases between. CDR1 is MDHEN, CDR2 SYDVKM, per germline. CDR3 length: 14 residues. CDR3 bases: TGTGCCACAAAGGACGGGGGTTTGCTTCGCGGGCAGTACTTC. Translating it yields CATKDGGLLRGQYF.

The V call is TRBV5-6, the J call TRBJ1-4; TRBD1 aligns across 7 bases. The germline CDR1 and CDR2 sequences are SGHDT and YYEEEE. V lost 0 bases, J lost 0 bases, and 8 bases stayed unmatched. The CDR3 consists of 18 residues. DNA of the CDR3: TGTGCCAGCAGCTTGGTAGGGGGACAGACCGCAACTAATGAAAAACTGTTTTTT. Translated: CASSLVGGQTATNEKLFF.

The CDR3 coding sequence is TGTGCCAGCAGGGAACCCGGGACCGACAGGAATCAGCCCCAGCATTTT. This gives the protein CASREPGTDRNQPQHF. V and J are TRBV6-6 and TRBJ1-5; TRBD1 might be the D (6 bases). The V gene lost 6 bases and the J gene lost 4 bases, with 19 bases spanning the gap. CDR1 MNHNY and CDR2 SVGAGI come from the germline V gene (reference sequence). The CDR3 has 16 amino acids.

The chain has TRBV5-1 and TRBJ2-5; perhaps TRBD2 as D (6 bases). CDR1 is SGHRS and CDR2 is YFSETQ in the germline V gene. There are 13 residues in the CDR3. Trimming stripped 7 bases from V and 5 bases from J, with 15 bases between. In nucleotides, the CDR3 is TGCGCCAGCCGCTCGGGGGTAGGGGAGACCCAGTACTTC. Protein: CASRSGVGETQYF. The full variable domain, its missing parts supplied by reference TRBV5-1 and TRBJ2-5, is KAGVTQTPRYLIKTRGQQVTLSCSPISGHRSVSWYQQTPGQGLQFLFEYFSETQRNKGNFPGRFSGRQFSNSRSEMNVSTLELGDSALYLCASRSGVGETQYFGPGTRLLVL.

The rearrangement uses TRBV28 and TRBJ1-5; 7 nucleotides match TRBD1. V was pared by 6 bases and J by 5 bases, with 10 bases of the junction left unmatched. The CDR3 length is 15 residues. The V gene's germline CDR1 is MDHEN and CDR2 SYDVKM. The CDR3 DNA is TGTGCCAGCAGCTCCGACAGGGTTAGATATCAGCCCCAGCATTTT. Translation: CASSSDRVRYQPQHF.